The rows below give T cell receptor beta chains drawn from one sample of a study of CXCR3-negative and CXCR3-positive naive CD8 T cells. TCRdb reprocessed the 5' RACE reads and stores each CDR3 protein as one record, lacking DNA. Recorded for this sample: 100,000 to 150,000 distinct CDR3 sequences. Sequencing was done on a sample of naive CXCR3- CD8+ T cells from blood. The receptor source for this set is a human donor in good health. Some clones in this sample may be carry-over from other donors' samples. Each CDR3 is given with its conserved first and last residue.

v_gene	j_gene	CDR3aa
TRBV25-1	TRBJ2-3	CASSGGTPLDTQYF
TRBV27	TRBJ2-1	CASSFFSSYNEQFF
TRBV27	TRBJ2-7	CASSRMTGGNHEQYF
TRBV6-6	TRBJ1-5	CASSYSGVNQPQHF
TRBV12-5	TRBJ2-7	CASDHQLHWGSREQYF
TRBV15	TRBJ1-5	CATSRGDTGQPQHF
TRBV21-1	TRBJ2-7	CASSKARRGPDYEQYF
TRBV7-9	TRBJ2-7	CASSQPETGVYEQYF
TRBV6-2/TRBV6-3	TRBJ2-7	CASSRDGRSYEQYF
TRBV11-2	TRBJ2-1	CASSLSDRGEQFF
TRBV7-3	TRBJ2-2	CASSLTYRGMDTGELFF
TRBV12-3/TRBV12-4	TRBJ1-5	CASSFNPPGMGNQPQHF
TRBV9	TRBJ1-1	CASSVGHSTEAFF
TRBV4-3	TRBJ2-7	CASSPSSGYEQYF
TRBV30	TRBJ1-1	CAWNLNTEAFF
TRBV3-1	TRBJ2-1	CASSPGAKISYNEQFF
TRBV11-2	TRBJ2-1	CASSLGPGGGYEQFF
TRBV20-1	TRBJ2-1	CSAIAGSGSFYNEQFF
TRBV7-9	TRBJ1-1	CASSLLGEAFF
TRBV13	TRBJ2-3	CASSLGGTSGTDTQYF
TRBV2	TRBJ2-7	CASRAGPSYEQYF
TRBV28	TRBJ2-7	CASSLPPWDRVYYEQYF
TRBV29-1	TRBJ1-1	CSVEHWNTEAFF
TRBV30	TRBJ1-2	CACYDNYGYTF
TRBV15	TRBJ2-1	CATSRDGLAGNEQFF
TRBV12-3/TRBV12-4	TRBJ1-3	CASSLGSAGNTIYF
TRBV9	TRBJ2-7	CASSAPVLPNEQYF
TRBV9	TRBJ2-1	CASSVDGGATYNEQFF
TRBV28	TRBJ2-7	CASRGTRQGGYEQYF
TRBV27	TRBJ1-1	CASSVRMGTEAFF
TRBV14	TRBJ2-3	CASSQDMRGAVGDTQYF
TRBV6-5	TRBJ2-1	CASSYSTSGGALNEQFF
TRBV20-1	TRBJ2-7	CSARTKRTSVIEQYF